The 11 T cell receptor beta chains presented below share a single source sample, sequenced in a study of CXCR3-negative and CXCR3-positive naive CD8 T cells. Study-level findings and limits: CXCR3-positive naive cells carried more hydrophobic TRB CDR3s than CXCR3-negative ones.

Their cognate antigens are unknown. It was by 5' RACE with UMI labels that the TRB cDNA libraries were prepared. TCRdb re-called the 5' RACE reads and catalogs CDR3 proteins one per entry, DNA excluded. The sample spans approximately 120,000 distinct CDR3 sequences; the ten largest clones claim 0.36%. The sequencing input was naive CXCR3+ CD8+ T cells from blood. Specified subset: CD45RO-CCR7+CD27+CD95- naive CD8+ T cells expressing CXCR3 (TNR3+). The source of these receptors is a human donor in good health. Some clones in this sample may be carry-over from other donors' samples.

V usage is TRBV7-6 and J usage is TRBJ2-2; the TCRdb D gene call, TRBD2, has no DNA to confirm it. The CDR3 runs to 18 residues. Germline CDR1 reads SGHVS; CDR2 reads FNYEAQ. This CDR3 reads CASRRRTSGGTNTGELFF. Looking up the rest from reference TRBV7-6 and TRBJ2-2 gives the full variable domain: GAGVSQSPRYKVTKRGQDVALRCDPISGHVSLYWYRQALGQGPEFLTYFNYEAQQDKSGLPNDRFSAERPEGSISTLTIQRTEQRDSAMYRCASRRRTSGGTNTGELFFGEGSRLTVL.

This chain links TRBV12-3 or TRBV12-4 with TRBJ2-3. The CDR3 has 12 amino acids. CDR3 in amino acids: CASSVFGDTQYF.

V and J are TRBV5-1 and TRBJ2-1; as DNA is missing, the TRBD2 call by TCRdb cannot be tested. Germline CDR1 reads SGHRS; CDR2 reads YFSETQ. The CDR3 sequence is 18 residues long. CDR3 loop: CASSLWPGTSGAYNEQFF.

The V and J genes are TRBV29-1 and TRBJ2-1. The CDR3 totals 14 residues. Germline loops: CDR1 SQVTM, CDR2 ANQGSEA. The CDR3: CSVEGSLTGNEQFF.

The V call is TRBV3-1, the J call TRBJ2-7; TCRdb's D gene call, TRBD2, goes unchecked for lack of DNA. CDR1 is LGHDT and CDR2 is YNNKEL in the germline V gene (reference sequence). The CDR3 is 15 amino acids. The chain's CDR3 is CASRPGLAGEYEQYF.

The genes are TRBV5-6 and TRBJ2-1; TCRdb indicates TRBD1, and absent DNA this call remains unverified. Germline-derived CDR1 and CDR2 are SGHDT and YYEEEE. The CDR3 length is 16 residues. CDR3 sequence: CASSTPRQVLGNEQFF. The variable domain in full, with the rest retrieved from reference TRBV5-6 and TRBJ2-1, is DAGVTQSPTHLIKTRGQQVTLRCSPKSGHDTVSWYQQALGQGPQFIFQYYEEEERQRGNFPDRFSGHQFPNYSSELNVNALLLGDSALYLCASSTPRQVLGNEQFFGPGTRLTVL.

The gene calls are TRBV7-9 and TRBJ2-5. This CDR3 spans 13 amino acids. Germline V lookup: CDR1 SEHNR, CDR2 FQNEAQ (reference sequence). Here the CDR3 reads CASSSANQETQYF.

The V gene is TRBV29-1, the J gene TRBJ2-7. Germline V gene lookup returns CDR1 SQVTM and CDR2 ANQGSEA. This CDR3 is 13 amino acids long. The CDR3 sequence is CSVIRIASYEQYF.

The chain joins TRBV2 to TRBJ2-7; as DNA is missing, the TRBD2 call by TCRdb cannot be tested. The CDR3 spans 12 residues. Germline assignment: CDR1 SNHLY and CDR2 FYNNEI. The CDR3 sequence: CASTTPEAEQYF.

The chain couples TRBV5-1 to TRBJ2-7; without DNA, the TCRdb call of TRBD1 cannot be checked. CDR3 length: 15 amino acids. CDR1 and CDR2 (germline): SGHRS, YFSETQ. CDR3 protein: CASSLTGTGRYEQYF.

CDR3 protein: CASSTTGPSGRAADTQYF. The chain uses TRBV28 and TRBJ2-3; checking the TCRdb D call of TRBD2 is not possible without DNA. Per the germline V gene, CDR1 is MDHEN and CDR2 is SYDVKM. The CDR3 spans 18 residues. Drawing the rest from reference TRBV28 and TRBJ2-3, the complete variable domain is DVKVTQSSRYLVKRTGEKVFLECVQDMDHENMFWYRQDPGLGLRLIYFSYDVKMKEKGDIPEGYSVSREKKERFSLILESASTNQTSMYLCASSTTGPSGRAADTQYFGPGTRLTVL.